Below are 9 T cell receptor beta chains sequenced from a single sample in a study of blood T cell repertoires in COVID-19 (dated by TCRdb to the early 2020s). Libraries were built with the immunoSEQ multiplex PCR assay. TCRdb limited this immuneACCESS table to in-frame rearrangements with V and J called. A share of clones is missing; checked studies link under half to unresolved V genes, and the rest is unexplained. The sample table lists approximately 80,000 clones, 85% of them with a count of one. The top ten clones comprise 8.5% to 10% of the sample. The material sequenced was peripheral blood. The source is a middle-aged man with COVID-19, enrolled during active disease.

CDR3 protein: CASSFRGSSYNSPLHF. The CDR3 DNA is TGTGCCAGCAGCTTCAGGGGTTCATCCTATAATTCACCCCTCCACTTT. The genes are TRBV11-2 and TRBJ1-6; D possibly corresponds to TRBD1 (6 bases). The CDR3 length is 16 residues. Germline loops: CDR1 SGHAT, CDR2 FQNNGV. V was clipped by 3 bases and J by 1 base, with 10 bases between them.

V usage is TRBV6-4 and J usage is TRBJ2-5; possible D gene TRBD1, 6 bases. The V end was cut by 6 bases, the J end by 7 bases, with 15 bases between. Germline CDR1 MRHNA, CDR2 SNTAGT. The CDR3 length is 13 residues. CDR3 DNA: TGTGCCAGCAGCGCCGACAGAGGGGGGACCCAGTACTTC. Amino acid sequence: CASSADRGGTQYF.

The chain joins TRBV24-1 to TRBJ2-1, with 7 bases identical to TRBD2. V lost 4 bases and J lost 1; bases outside the gene matches: 9. This CDR3 has 17 residues. Germline assignment: CDR1 KGHDR and CDR2 SFDVKD. The CDR3 reads CATSDPRTSRSYNEQFF. CDR3 nucleotide sequence: TGTGCCACCAGTGACCCCCGGACTAGTCGATCCTACAATGAGCAGTTCTTC.

The chain combines TRBV9 with TRBJ1-1, with a tentative D call TRBD1 (5 bases). Trimming took off 1 base at V and 5 bases at J, with 12 bases between the two ends. Germline values: CDR1 SGDLS, CDR2 YYNGEE. The length of the CDR3 is 14 residues. This CDR3 reads CASSVSAGGTEAFF. The CDR3 DNA is TGTGCCAGCAGCGTATCCGCGGGGGGAACTGAAGCTTTCTTT.

The V call is TRBV19, the J call TRBJ1-1, with a tentative D call TRBD1 (6 bases). The CDR3 runs 15 residues. The germline CDR1 and CDR2 sequences are LNHDA and SQIVND (reference sequence). V was trimmed by 6 bases and J by 1 base, leaving 15 bases between them. The CDR3 loop reads CASRLMGARNTEAFF. The CDR3, as DNA: TGTGCCAGTAGATTGATGGGGGCGAGGAACACTGAAGCTTTCTTT.

V is TRBV11-3 and J is TRBJ1-2, with TRBD1 as a possible D gene (5 bases). Germline V gene lookup returns CDR1 SGHNT and CDR2 YENEEA. This CDR3 comprises 16 residues. Between the trimmed V and J ends, which lost 5 bases and 2 bases, there was a span of 18 bases. This CDR3 reads CASSPSRDKSNYGYTF. CDR3 nucleotides: TGTGCCAGCAGCCCATCCAGGGATAAATCCAACTATGGCTACACCTTC. Supplemented by reference TRBV11-3 and TRBJ1-2, the full variable domain reads EAGVVQSPRYKIIEKKQPVAFWCNPISGHNTLYWYLQNLGQGPELLIRYENEEAVDDSQLPKDRFSAERLKGVDSTLKIQPAELGDSAVYLCASSPSRDKSNYGYTFGSGTRLTVV.

CDR3 nucleotide sequence: TGTGCCACCAGTGATCAGACAGGGGGCGAAATCGGCGTCCTGACTTTC. This gives the protein CATSDQTGGEIGVLTF. The gene calls are TRBV24-1 and TRBJ2-6, with TRBD1 identical over 10 bases. This CDR3 spans 16 amino acids. Germline V lookup: CDR1 KGHDR, CDR2 SFDVKD. The ends lost 3 bases at V and 12 bases at J; junction bases unmatched: 10.

This chain joins TRBV30 and TRBJ2-7, with 11 bases fitting TRBD1. CDR1 GTSNPN and CDR2 SVGIG come from the germline V gene (reference sequence). The CDR3 contains 14 residues. The V gene end was trimmed by 3 bases and the J gene end by 2 bases; junction bases not matched to a gene: 3. This chain's CDR3 is CAWSRDRGAYEQYF. DNA for the CDR3: TGTGCCTGGAGCCGGGACAGGGGGGCCTACGAGCAGTACTTC.

This clone is medium-sized in the sample. The V call is TRBV27, the J call TRBJ1-1; 11 nucleotides align to TRBD1. Germline values: CDR1 MNHEY, CDR2 SMNVEV (reference sequence). V shed 5 bases and J 5 bases; nucleotides not matched to a gene: 7. This CDR3 region has 15 residues. CDR3 sequence: CASSTDRGRSTEAFF. CDR3 bases: TGTGCCAGCAGTACGGACAGGGGGCGCAGTACTGAAGCTTTCTTT.